This TCR beta chain was recovered during a study of blood T cell repertoires in COVID-19. Study-wide background: Both acute and convalescent COVID-19 samples were obtained from the United States, Italy and Spain. Sources were T cells, B-cell-depleted T cells, or PBMCs; the material itself was cDNA or gDNA.

The germline gives CDR1 KGHDR, CDR2 SFDVKD. V lost 12 bases to trimming and J lost 7 bases; unmatched junction nucleotides: 12. This CDR3 has 13 amino acids. Under the authors' procedure: The authors estimated nucleated cell counts from reference gene primer amplification. The repertoire was sequenced with immunoSEQ multiplex PCR; TCRdb's copy has only in-frame clones and lacks some. V and J calls and clone size come straight from that table; D and trimming were deduced from the DNA. The repertoire holds 450,000 or so clones, with 85% to 90% as singletons. The chain uses TRBV24-1 and TRBJ1-2, with 8 bases fitting TRBD1. Source material: peripheral blood. This receptor was identified in a man younger than 30 with COVID-19, enrolled during active disease. CDR3 sequence (DNA): TGTGCCTCCTTTAGGACAGGGACGGGTGGCTACACCTTC. Its translation: CASFRTGTGGYTF.